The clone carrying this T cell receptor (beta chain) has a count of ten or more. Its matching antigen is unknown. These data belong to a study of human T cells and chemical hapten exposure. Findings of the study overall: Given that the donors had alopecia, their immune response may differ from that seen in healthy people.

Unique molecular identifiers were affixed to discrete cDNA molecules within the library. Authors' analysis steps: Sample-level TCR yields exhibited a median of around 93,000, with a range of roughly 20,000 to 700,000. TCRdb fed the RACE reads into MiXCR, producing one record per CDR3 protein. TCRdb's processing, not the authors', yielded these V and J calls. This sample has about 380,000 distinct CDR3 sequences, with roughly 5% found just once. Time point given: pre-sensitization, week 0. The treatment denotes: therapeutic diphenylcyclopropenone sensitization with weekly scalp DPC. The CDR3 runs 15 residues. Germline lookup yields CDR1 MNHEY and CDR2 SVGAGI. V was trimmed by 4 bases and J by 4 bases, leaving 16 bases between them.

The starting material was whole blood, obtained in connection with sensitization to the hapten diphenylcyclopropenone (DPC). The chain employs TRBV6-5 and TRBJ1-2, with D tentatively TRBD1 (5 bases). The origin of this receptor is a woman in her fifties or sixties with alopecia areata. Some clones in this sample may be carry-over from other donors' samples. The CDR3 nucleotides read TGTGCCAGCAGTTCCTATAGGAAGGGGTTCTATGGCTACACCTTC. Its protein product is CASSSYRKGFYGYTF.